This passage covers 15 T cell receptor beta chains from one sample sequenced in a study of PD-1 blockade in classical Hodgkin lymphoma. Generated by immunoSEQ multiplex PCR, the TCRdb table keeps only in-frame clones and is missing some. The table records tens of thousands of clones, over 75% of them present only once. Time point described: cycle 4 day 1 (C4D1), after 6 weeks of nivolumab. Every one of the patients relapsed after autologous stem cell transplantation (brentuximab vedotin exposure was variable). Specimen: peripheral blood mononuclear cells (PBMCs), collected before the fourth cycle of nivolumab. All receptors come from a human donor with classical Hodgkin lymphoma.

This rearrangement joins TRBV6-6 to TRBJ1-2; maybe TRBD1 (6 bases). Germline lookup yields CDR1 MNHNY and CDR2 SVGAGI (reference sequence). The ends were cut back, 7 bases at V and 5 bases at J, with 11 bases in the middle. CDR3 length: 12 amino acids. The CDR3 loop reads CASKDRLYGYTF. CDR3 nucleotide sequence: TGTGCCAGCAAAGACAGGTTATATGGCTACACCTTC.

A few counts support this clone. The chain carries TRBV5-1 and TRBJ2-7, with 10 nucleotides matching TRBD1. Germline trimming cut 3 bases from V and 3 bases from J; bases unmatched to any gene: 6. There are 15 residues in the CDR3. Germline V CDR1 and CDR2: SGHRS, YFSETQ. CDR3 amino acids: CASSSGGDRGYEQYF. The DNA for the CDR3 is TGCGCCAGCAGCTCGGGAGGGGACAGGGGCTACGAGCAGTACTTC. The complete variable domain, with remaining parts taken from reference TRBV5-1 and TRBJ2-7, reads KAGVTQTPRYLIKTRGQQVTLSCSPISGHRSVSWYQQTPGQGLQFLFEYFSETQRNKGNFPGRFSGRQFSNSRSEMNVSTLELGDSALYLCASSSGGDRGYEQYFGPGTRLTVT.

This chain connects TRBV30 to TRBJ2-1; D may correspond to TRBD1 or TRBD2 (6 bases each). The CDR3 totals 16 residues. V dropped 2 bases and J dropped 9 bases, with 23 bases sitting between them. Germline V CDR1 and CDR2: GTSNPN, SVGIG (reference sequence). The CDR3 nucleotides read TGTGCCTGGAGTAGCAGGGGCAGGGGACTTGATAGTGAGCAGTTCTTC. Its translation is CAWSSRGRGLDSEQFF.

This clone turned up a few times. At the DNA level, this CDR3 is encoded by other sequences in the same sample as well. J is TRBJ1-3 and V is TRBV6-6, with 7 bases matching TRBD1. The CDR3 consists of 15 residues. Germline V lookup: CDR1 MNHNY, CDR2 SVGAGI (reference sequence). V lost 0 bases and J lost 3; bases outside the gene matches: 2. CDR3 in amino acids: CASSYSRDSGNTIYF. For the CDR3, the DNA is TGTGCCAGCAGTTACTCGCGGGACAGTGGAAACACCATATATTTT.

This clone was picked up one time. The genes are TRBV19 and TRBJ1-6; 10 positions agree with TRBD1. The germline V gene encodes CDR1 LNHDA and CDR2 SQIVND (reference sequence). V was pared by 4 bases and J by 6 bases, with 9 bases of the junction left unmatched. The CDR3 extends over 17 amino acids. The DNA of the CDR3 is TGTGCCAGTAGTAGAAGGTTGGGACAGGGGACTAATTCACCCCTCCACTTT. Protein: CASSRRLGQGTNSPLHF.

V and J are TRBV28 and TRBJ2-3, with no clear D. This CDR3 is built from 13 residues. Germline V CDR1 and CDR2: MDHEN, SYDVKM. The V end lost 6 bases, the J end lost 0 bases, and 7 bases lay between the germline ends. The CDR3 sequence is CASRQGSTDTQYF. CDR3 nucleotides: TGTGCCAGCAGACAAGGGAGCACAGATACGCAGTATTTT.

This clone was seen a few times. V usage is TRBV10-3 and J usage is TRBJ1-1, with 7 bases aligning to TRBD1. J was trimmed by 11 bases and V by 0 bases; bases with no gene match: 6. The CDR3 is made up of 13 amino acids. Per the germline V gene, CDR1 is ENHRY and CDR2 is SYGVKD. CDR3 DNA: TGTGCCATCAGTGAGTCGAGGGGGCGGGAGGCTTTCTTT. This sequence encodes CAISESRGREAFF.

This clone was seen more than once but under ten times. The chain uses TRBV19 and TRBJ2-5; TRBD1 aligns across 9 bases. J lost 5 bases, V lost 4 bases, and 8 bases had no gene match. CDR1 LNHDA and CDR2 SQIVND come from the germline V gene (reference sequence). CDR3 length: 15 residues. This CDR3 is CASSRPGQGTETQYF. In DNA, the CDR3 is TGTGCCAGTAGTAGGCCGGGACAGGGAACGGAGACCCAGTACTTC.

The chain combines TRBV6-5 with TRBJ2-5; TRBD2 is a possible D gene (7 bases). Germline lookup yields CDR1 MNHEY and CDR2 SVGAGI. The CDR3 is made up of 14 amino acids. Trimming pared 8 bases from V and 0 bases from J, leaving 13 bases between. The CDR3 DNA reads TGTGCCAGCGGGAGGGGGATCAACCAAGAGACCCAGTACTTC. This gives the protein CASGRGINQETQYF.

The chain couples TRBV19 to TRBJ2-1, with D possibly being TRBD1 (5 bases). This CDR3 contains 14 residues. V dropped 2 bases and J dropped 2 bases, with 7 bases sitting between them. The germline gives CDR1 LNHDA, CDR2 SQIVND (reference sequence). The chain's CDR3 is CASSIQGPYNEQFF. The DNA of the CDR3 is TGTGCCAGTAGTATACAGGGTCCCTACAATGAGCAGTTCTTC.

The chain carries TRBV4-2 and TRBJ1-4, with 7 nucleotides matching TRBD1. After removal of 2 bases from V and 8 bases from J, the junction contained 11 bases not matched to a gene. This CDR3 is built from 16 residues. CDR1 is LGHNA and CDR2 is YNFKEQ in the germline V gene. CDR3 nucleotides: TGTGCCAGCAGCCAAACGAGGGGGCAGTCGAACGAAAAACTGTTTTTT. Its protein product is CASSQTRGQSNEKLFF.

The chain couples TRBV27 to TRBJ2-2; 7 bases fit TRBD2. CDR1 and CDR2 (germline): MNHEY, SMNVEV (reference sequence). V lost 4 bases, J lost 6 bases, and 11 bases stayed unmatched. The CDR3 loop spans 16 amino acids. The CDR3 reads CASSSRVPAGAGELFF. CDR3 coding DNA: TGTGCCAGCAGTTCCAGGGTGCCGGCGGGGGCCGGGGAGCTGTTTTTT.

CDR3 loop: CAWSPLGNRPSYEQYF. Here the CDR3 DNA reads TGTGCCTGGAGTCCGTTGGGTAATAGGCCCTCCTACGAGCAGTACTTC. The J gene is TRBJ2-7, the V gene TRBV30, with no clear D. In germline, CDR1 is GTSNPN, CDR2 SVGIG (reference sequence). V lost 2 bases, J lost 0 bases, and 17 bases lay in between. The CDR3 contains 16 residues.

The gene calls are TRBV5-8 and TRBJ1-2; a weak D match, TRBD1 (5 bases). CDR3 length equals 14 residues. CDR1 is SGHTS, CDR2 YDEGEE, per germline. The ends were cut back, 4 bases at V and 7 bases at J, with 17 bases in the middle. Here the CDR3 reads CASSRVLRGSGYTF. The CDR3 coding sequence is TGTGCCAGCAGCCGGGTCCTTAGGGGCAGTGGCTACACCTTC.

The rearrangement joins TRBV5-4 to TRBJ2-3, with 10 nucleotides matching TRBD2. The V and J ends lost 2 bases and 1 base, in that order; junction bases with no gene match: 1. This CDR3 contains 15 residues. Per germline, CDR1 SGHNT and CDR2 YYREEE (reference sequence). CDR3 amino acids: CASSFTSGGTDTQYF. The CDR3 nucleotides are TGTGCCAGCAGCTTTACTAGCGGGGGCACAGATACGCAGTATTTT.